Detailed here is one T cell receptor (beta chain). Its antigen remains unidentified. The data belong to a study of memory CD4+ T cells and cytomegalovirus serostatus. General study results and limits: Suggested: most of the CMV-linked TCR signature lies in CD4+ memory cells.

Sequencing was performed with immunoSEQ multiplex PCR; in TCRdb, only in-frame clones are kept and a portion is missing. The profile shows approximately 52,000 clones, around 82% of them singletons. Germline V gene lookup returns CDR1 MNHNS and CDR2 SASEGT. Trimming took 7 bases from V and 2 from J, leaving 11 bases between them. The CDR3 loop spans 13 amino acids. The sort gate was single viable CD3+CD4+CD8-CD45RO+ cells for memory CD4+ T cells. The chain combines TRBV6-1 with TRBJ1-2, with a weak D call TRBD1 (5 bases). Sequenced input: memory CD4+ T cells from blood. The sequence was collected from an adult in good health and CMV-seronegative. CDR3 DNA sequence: TGTGCCAGCAAACCATGGGGGAACTATGGCTACACCTTC. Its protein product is CASKPWGNYGYTF.